The source of this T cell receptor (beta chain) is a study of shared clonotypes between healthy human individuals. The data were produced by immunoSEQ multiplex PCR, yet TCRdb's version contains in-frame clones alone and is incomplete. The data contain approximately 2.3 million clones, more than 85% of them seen just once; the ten biggest clones take up 0.39%. Per the germline V gene, CDR1 is SNHLY and CDR2 is FYNNEI. The CDR3 has 18 amino acids. V shed 10 bases and J shed 2 bases, with 30 bases lying between them. This sequence was found in a young man in good health. Some clones in this sample may be carry-over from other donors' samples. The chain has TRBV2 and TRBJ2-7; D possibly uses TRBD1 or TRBD2 (8 bases each). Input material: naive CD4+ T cells from PBMCs. Subset of the sample: CD45RA+ positively selected. CDR3 amino acids: CATNPRGREASYTYEQYF. DNA for the CDR3: TGTGCCACCAACCCCAGGGGGCGGGAGGCTTCTTATACCTACGAGCAGTACTTC.